This T cell receptor (beta chain) derives from a study of beta chain features in type 1 diabetes. Across the whole study: On cell yields, gender and age, patients and healthy donors were similar.

Findings of the study overall: Type 1 diabetes patients had TCRB CDR3s that were shorter (moderately but significantly so) in all four CD4+ subsets. The study found fewer insertions and more deletions at VDJ junctions in type 1 diabetes patients.

Isolated RNA was reverse transcribed in full, so expressed TCRB transcripts were sequenced. The data were produced by immunoSEQ multiplex PCR, yet TCRdb's version contains in-frame clones alone and is incomplete. The table has about 340,000 clones, roughly 9% seen once. This CDR3 is built from 12 residues. Germline V gene sequence: CDR1 SGHRS, CDR2 YFSETQ. Trimming took off 0 bases at V and 4 bases at J, with 5 bases between the two ends. Worth noting for this clone: The antigen is unknown. Other DNA sequences in the sample encode the same CDR3.

The authors obtained over 95% purity in all sorted populations. Material: central memory CD4+ T cells from blood. The J gene is TRBJ2-7, the V gene TRBV5-1; no clear D. The sequence was obtained from a man aged 30 to 39 with type 1 diabetes. CDR3 residues: CASSLGAYEQYF. In nucleotides, the CDR3 is TGCGCCAGCAGCTTGGGAGCATACGAGCAGTACTTC. The whole variable domain, remainder taken from reference TRBV5-1 and TRBJ2-7, is KAGVTQTPRYLIKTRGQQVTLSCSPISGHRSVSWYQQTPGQGLQFLFEYFSETQRNKGNFPGRFSGRQFSNSRSEMNVSTLELGDSALYLCASSLGAYEQYFGPGTRLTVT.